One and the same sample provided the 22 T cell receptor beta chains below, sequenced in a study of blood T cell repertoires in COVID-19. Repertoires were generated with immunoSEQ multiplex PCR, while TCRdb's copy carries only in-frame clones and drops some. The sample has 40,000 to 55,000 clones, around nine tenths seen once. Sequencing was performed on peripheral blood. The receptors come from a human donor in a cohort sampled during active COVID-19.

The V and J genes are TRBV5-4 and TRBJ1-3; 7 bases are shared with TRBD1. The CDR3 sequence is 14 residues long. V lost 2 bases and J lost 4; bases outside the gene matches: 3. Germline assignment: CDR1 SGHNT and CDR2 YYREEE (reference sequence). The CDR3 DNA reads TGTGCCAGCAGCTTCGGGACAGACGGAAACACCATATATTTT. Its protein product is CASSFGTDGNTIYF. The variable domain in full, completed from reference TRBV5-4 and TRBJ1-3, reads ETGVTQSPTHLIKTRGQQVTLRCSSQSGHNTVSWYQQALGQGPQFIFQYYREEENGRGNFPPRFSGLQFPNYSSELNVNALELDDSALYLCASSFGTDGNTIYFGEGSWLTVV.

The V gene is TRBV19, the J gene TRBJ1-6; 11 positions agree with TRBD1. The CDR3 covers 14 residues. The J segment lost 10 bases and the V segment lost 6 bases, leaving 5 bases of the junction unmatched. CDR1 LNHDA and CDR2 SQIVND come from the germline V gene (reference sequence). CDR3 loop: CASRSGQGESPLHF. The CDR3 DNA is TGTGCCAGTAGATCGGGACAGGGGGAATCACCCCTCCACTTT.

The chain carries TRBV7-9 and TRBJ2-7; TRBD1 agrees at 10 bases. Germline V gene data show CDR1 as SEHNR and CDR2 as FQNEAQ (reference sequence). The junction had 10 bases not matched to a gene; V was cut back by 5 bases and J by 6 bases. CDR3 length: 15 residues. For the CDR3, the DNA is TGTGCCAGCAGCCCGAACCTCGACAGGGGGCGCGAGCAGTACTTC. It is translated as CASSPNLDRGREQYF. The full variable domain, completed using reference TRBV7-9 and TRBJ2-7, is DTGVSQNPRHKITKRGQNVTFRCDPISEHNRLYWYRQTLGQGPEFLTYFQNEAQLEKSRLLSDRFSAERPKGSFSTLEIQRTEQGDSAMYLCASSPNLDRGREQYFGPGTRLTVT.

CDR3: CASSYTPASVDFSDTQYF. CDR3 in DNA: TGTGCCAGCAGTTACACCCCAGCTAGCGTCGATTTCTCGGATACGCAGTATTTT. V gene TRBV6-2 or TRBV6-3 combines with J gene TRBJ2-3, with a tentative D call TRBD2 (6 bases). V was clipped by 2 bases and J by 6 bases, with 24 bases between them. The CDR3 runs 18 residues. From germline, CDR1 is MNHEY and CDR2 SVGEGT.

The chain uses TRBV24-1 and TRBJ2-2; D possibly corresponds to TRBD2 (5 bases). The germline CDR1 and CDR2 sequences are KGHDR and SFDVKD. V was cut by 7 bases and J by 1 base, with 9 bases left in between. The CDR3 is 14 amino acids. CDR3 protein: CATRDSQNTGELFF. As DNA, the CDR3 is TGTGCCACCAGGGACTCCCAGAACACCGGGGAGCTGTTTTTT.

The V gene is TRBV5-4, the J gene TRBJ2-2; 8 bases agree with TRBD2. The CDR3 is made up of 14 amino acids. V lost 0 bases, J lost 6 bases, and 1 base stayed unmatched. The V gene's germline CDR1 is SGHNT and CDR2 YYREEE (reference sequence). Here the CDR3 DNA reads TGTGCCAGCAGCTTGGAACTAGCGGCCGGGGAGCTGTTTTTT. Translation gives CASSLELAAGELFF.

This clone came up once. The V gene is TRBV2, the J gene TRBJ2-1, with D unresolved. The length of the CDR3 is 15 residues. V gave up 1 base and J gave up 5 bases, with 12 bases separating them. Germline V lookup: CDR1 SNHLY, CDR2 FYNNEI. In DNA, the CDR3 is TGTGCCAGCAGTGAAGGCAGGCGACCTAACAATGAGCAGTTCTTC. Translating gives CASSEGRRPNNEQFF.

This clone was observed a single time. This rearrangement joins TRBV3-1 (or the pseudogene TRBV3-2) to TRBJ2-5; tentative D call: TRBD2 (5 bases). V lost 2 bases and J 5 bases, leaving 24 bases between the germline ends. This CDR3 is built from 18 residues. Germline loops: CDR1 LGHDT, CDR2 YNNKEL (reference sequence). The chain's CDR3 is CASSQSSSSPFNGETQYF. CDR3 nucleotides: TGTGCCAGCAGCCAATCTTCTAGCTCACCCTTCAACGGGGAGACCCAGTACTTC.

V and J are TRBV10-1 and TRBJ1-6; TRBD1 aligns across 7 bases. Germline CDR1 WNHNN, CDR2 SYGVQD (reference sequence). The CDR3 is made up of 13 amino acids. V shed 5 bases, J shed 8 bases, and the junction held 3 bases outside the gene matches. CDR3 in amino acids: CASSQTGDSPLHF. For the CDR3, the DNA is TGCGCCAGCAGTCAAACAGGGGATTCACCCCTCCACTTT.

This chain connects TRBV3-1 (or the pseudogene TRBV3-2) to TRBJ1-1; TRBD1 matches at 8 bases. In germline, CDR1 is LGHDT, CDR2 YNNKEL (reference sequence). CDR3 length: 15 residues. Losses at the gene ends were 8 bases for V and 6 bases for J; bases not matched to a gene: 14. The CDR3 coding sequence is TGTGCCAGCCTGCCAGTGGTGACAGGGGACTCTGAAGCTTTCTTT. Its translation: CASLPVVTGDSEAFF.

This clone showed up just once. CDR3: CSVNNQGLLGYTF. CDR3 coding DNA: TGCAGCGTCAATAATCAGGGTCTGCTTGGCTACACCTTC. J is TRBJ1-2 and V is TRBV29-1, with TRBD1 as a possible D gene (5 bases). CDR3 size: 13 residues. Germline CDR1 reads SQVTM; CDR2 reads ANQGSEA. V gave up 6 bases and J gave up 7 bases, with 18 bases separating them.

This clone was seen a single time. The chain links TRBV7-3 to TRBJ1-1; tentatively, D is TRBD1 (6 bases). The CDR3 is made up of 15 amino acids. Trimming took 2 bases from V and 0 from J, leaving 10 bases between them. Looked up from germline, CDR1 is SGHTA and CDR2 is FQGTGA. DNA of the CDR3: TGTGCCAGCAGCTTAGATGGACAGATGAACACTGAAGCTTTCTTT. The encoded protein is CASSLDGQMNTEAFF.

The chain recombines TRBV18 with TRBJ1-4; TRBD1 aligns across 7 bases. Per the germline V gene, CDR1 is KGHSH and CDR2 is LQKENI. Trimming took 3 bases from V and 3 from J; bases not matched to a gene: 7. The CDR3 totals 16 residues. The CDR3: CASSPQQGSANEKLFF. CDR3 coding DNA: TGTGCCAGCTCACCGCAACAGGGGTCGGCTAATGAAAAACTGTTTTTT.

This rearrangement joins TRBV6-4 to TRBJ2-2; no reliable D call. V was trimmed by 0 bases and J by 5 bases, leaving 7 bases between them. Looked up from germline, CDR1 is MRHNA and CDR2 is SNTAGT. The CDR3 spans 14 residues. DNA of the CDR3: TGTGCCAGCAGTGACTCGCCAGGAACCGGGGAGCTGTTTTTT. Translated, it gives CASSDSPGTGELFF.

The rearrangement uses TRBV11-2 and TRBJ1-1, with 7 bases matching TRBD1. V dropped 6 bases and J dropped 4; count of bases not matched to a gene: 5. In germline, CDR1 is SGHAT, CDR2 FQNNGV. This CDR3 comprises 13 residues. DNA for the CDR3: TGTGCCAGCAGGTTATCAGGGGGCACTGAAGCTTTCTTT. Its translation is CASRLSGGTEAFF.

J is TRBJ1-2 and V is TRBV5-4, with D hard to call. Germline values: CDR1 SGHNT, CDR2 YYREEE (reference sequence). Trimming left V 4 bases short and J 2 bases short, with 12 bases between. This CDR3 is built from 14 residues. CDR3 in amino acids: CASSPTGFNYGYTF. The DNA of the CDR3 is TGTGCCAGCAGCCCTACCGGGTTCAACTATGGCTACACCTTC.

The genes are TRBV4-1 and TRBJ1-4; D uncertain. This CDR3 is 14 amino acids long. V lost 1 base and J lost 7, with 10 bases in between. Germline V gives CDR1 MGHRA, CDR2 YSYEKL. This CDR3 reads CASSQGGSGEKLFF. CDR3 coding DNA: TGCGCCAGCAGCCAAGGTGGGAGTGGTGAAAAACTGTTTTTT.

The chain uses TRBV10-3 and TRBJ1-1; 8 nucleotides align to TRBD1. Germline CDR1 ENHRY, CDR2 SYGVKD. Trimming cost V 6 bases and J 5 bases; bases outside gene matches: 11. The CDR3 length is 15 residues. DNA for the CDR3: TGTGCCATCAGCAGTAACACAGGGGGTGGGACTGAAGCTTTCTTT. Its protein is CAISSNTGGGTEAFF.

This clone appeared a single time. This CDR3 is CAGTGTGNTGELFF. The DNA for the CDR3 is TGTGCCGGCACCGGGACAGGGAACACCGGGGAGCTGTTTTTT. This sequence joins TRBV6-5 and TRBJ2-2, with 8 bases identical to TRBD1. Germline values: CDR1 MNHEY, CDR2 SVGAGI. This CDR3 contains 14 residues. V dropped 11 bases and J dropped 1; count of bases not matched to a gene: 6.

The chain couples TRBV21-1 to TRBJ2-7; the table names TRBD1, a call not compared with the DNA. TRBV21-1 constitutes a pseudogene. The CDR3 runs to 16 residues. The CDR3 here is CASSKAVPLSSYEQYF. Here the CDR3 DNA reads TGTGCCAGCAGCAAGGCCGTCCCCTTAAGCTCCTACGAGCAGTACTTC.

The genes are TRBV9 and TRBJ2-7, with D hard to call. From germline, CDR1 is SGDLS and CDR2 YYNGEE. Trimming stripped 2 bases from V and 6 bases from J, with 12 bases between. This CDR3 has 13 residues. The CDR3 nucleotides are TGTGCCAGCAGCGTTAGGAGCTTGGGCGAGCAGTACTTC. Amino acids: CASSVRSLGEQYF.

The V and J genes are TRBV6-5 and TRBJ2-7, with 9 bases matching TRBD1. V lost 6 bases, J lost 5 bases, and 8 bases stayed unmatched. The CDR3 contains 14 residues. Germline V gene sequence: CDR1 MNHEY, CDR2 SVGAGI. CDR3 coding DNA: TGTGCCAGCAGGCCGGGACAGGGAGTCGACGAGCAGTACTTC. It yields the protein CASRPGQGVDEQYF.